This record looks at one T cell receptor (beta chain) sequence and its context. The source of the sample is a study of blood T cell repertoires in COVID-19. All enrollees were roughly 18 to 95 years old and from some 24 US areas. Authors' data handling: By means of reference gene primer amplification, nucleated cell counts were estimated. Sequenced by immunoSEQ multiplex PCR; TCRdb stores in-frame clones only, minus some. That table furnishes V, J and clone size, whereas the DNA furnished D and trimming. The data hold about 300,000 clones, with roughly 87% observed a single time. Per the germline V gene, CDR1 is SGDLS and CDR2 is YYNGEE. This CDR3 region has 14 residues. Trimming removed 6 bases from V and 1 base from J; junction bases left unmatched: 2.

The chain is built from TRBV9 and TRBJ2-2; 8 bases match TRBD1. Sequenced sample: PBMCs or T cells enriched from blood (not recorded which). This TCR derives from a woman in her thirties who had recovered from COVID-19. CDR3 sequence: CASTGQGNTGELFF. In nucleotides, the CDR3 is TGTGCCAGCACCGGACAGGGGAACACCGGGGAGCTGTTTTTT.